Below, 24 T cell receptor beta chains from the same sample are listed, as sequenced in a study of T cell repertoires in cytomegalovirus infection. Their antigens remain unidentified. Each CDR3 protein is one row after TCRdb ran MiXCR on the reads. The sample yields hundreds of thousands of distinct CDR3 sequences, around a third seen once. The specimen was cultured PBMCs, collected from culture after CMV antigen stimulation. These receptors were taken from a human donor in good health (CMV status not recorded). Some clones in this sample may be carry-over from other donors' samples.

The V gene is TRBV5-6, the J gene TRBJ1-6; 7 positions match TRBD1. Germline CDR1 and CDR2: SGHDT and YYEEEE. V trimming: 1 base; J trimming: 10 bases; junction bases outside the gene matches: 8. This CDR3 is 15 amino acids long. The CDR3 DNA follows: TGTGCCAGCAGCTTGCGAGGGGGCGGGAGGTCACCCCTCCACTTT. This codes for CASSLRGGGRSPLHF.

The rearrangement uses TRBV5-6 and TRBJ1-1; a possible D gene is TRBD1 (5 bases). CDR1 and CDR2 from the germline V gene are SGHDT and YYEEEE. With 3 bases removed from V and 8 bases from J, the gap between germline ends came to 11 bases. This CDR3 is built from 12 residues. CDR3 region: CASSWGPREAFF. The CDR3 DNA follows: TGTGCCAGCAGCTGGGGACCACGAGAAGCTTTCTTT.

This clonotype turned up a few times. At one end, the junction sequence differs from germline, possibly due to a read error. The chain combines TRBV6-1 with TRBJ2-1, with D maybe TRBD2 (6 bases). Per germline, CDR1 MNHNS and CDR2 SASEGT. The CDR3 runs 13 residues. The CDR3 sequence is CASSEAPLVPGVF. The CDR3 coding sequence is TGTGCCAGCAGTGAAGCTCCACTCGTCCCGGGGGTGTTC.

The CDR3 region is CSARRTAPNSPLHF. The CDR3 DNA is TGCAGTGCTAGAAGGACAGCGCCAAATTCACCCCTCCACTTT. The chain couples TRBV20-1 to TRBJ1-6; D is perhaps TRBD1 (6 bases). V was pared by 2 bases and J by 7 bases, with 12 bases between. Germline values: CDR1 DFQATT, CDR2 SNEGSKA (reference sequence). The CDR3 covers 14 residues.

The rearrangement joins TRBV4-1 to TRBJ2-2, with D uncertain. The CDR3 runs 16 residues. Germline V lookup: CDR1 MGHRA, CDR2 YSYEKL. Deletions cut 4 bases from V and 4 bases from J, with 16 bases between. CDR3 sequence (DNA): TGCGCCAGCAGCCCCCTCCTGGGCGGCGGCACCGGGGAGCTGTTTTTT. It encodes CASSPLLGGGTGELFF.

This clonotype appeared a few times. A much larger clone lies one base from this, so it may be a read error. The chain uses TRBV7-6 and TRBJ2-7, with 15 positions matching TRBD2. Germline V gives CDR1 SGHVS, CDR2 FNYEAQ. The CDR3 contains 16 residues. CDR3 in amino acids: CVSSLGLAGGSYEQYF. As DNA, the CDR3 is TGTGTCAGCAGCTTAGGACTAGCGGGAGGGTCCTACGAGCAGTACTTC.

The chain has TRBV10-3 and TRBJ2-3; the D gene is possibly TRBD2 (6 bases). Germline V gene lookup returns CDR1 ENHRY and CDR2 SYGVKD. The V gene lost 10 bases and the J gene lost 0 bases, with 14 bases spanning the gap. The CDR3 loop spans 14 amino acids. The DNA for the CDR3 is TGTGCCACTAATGCGGGGAATAGCACAGATACGCAGTATTTT. The encoded protein is CATNAGNSTDTQYF.

This clonotype was detected only a few times. This chain links TRBV27 with TRBJ2-7; D perhaps matches TRBD2 (6 bases). V was cut by 1 base and J by 3 bases, with 16 bases left in between. Germline CDR1 and CDR2: MNHEY and SMNVEV (reference sequence). CDR3 size: 16 residues. The CDR3, as DNA: TGTGCCAGCAGTTTATTTCAGGGTCGGGGGATCTACGAGCAGTACTTC. Encoded protein: CASSLFQGRGIYEQYF.

The chain combines TRBV20-1 with TRBJ2-7, with D possibly matching TRBD2 (5 bases). This CDR3 comprises 15 residues. Germline values: CDR1 DFQATT, CDR2 SNEGSKA (reference sequence). V was trimmed by 2 bases and J by 2 bases, leaving 16 bases between them. The CDR3 DNA reads as TGCAGTGCTAGAAGTCGGGGAGCAAACACCTACGAGCAGTACTTC. This translates into CSARSRGANTYEQYF.

This clonotype has at least ten counts. This chain connects TRBV7-2 to TRBJ2-5; D call uncertain. Trimming took 5 bases from V and 3 from J, leaving 13 bases between them. The CDR3 contains 14 residues. CDR1 and CDR2 (germline): SGHTA, FQGNSA. In DNA form, the CDR3 reads TGTGCCAGCAGCCGACCCGAGCGTAAAGAGACCCAGTACTTC. Protein product: CASSRPERKETQYF.

This chain's CDR3 is CASSRSGSAYEQYF. CDR3 nucleotides: TGCGCCAGCAGCCGGTCAGGGTCTGCCTACGAGCAGTACTTC. This chain connects TRBV4-1 to TRBJ2-7; TRBD1 is a possible D gene (5 bases). Germline V gives CDR1 MGHRA, CDR2 YSYEKL. The V end was cut by 4 bases, the J end by 2 bases, with 12 bases between. The CDR3 runs 14 residues.

The V gene is TRBV18, the J gene TRBJ1-1, with 10 bases lining up with TRBD1. J lost 8 bases, V lost 4 bases, and 4 bases had no gene match. The CDR3 is made up of 13 amino acids. CDR1 and CDR2 from the germline V gene are KGHSH and LQKENI. The CDR3 DNA is TGTGCCAGCTCACTCGGGACAGGGGAAGAAGCTTTCTTT. This codes for CASSLGTGEEAFF.

The chain joins TRBV5-1 to TRBJ2-7, with 9 bases lining up with TRBD1. V dropped 3 bases and J dropped 5; count of bases not matched to a gene: 6. CDR1 is SGHRS and CDR2 is YFSETQ in the germline V gene. The CDR3 loop spans 14 amino acids. The CDR3 region has the DNA TGCGCCAGCAGCTGGGGGGACAGGGAAGACGAGCAGTACTTC. It specifies CASSWGDREDEQYF.

Only one count was recorded for this clonotype. V usage is TRBV30 and J usage is TRBJ2-1, with a tentative D call TRBD1 (6 bases). The CDR3 is 16 amino acids. V lost 3 bases and J 3 bases, leaving 18 bases between the germline ends. Germline V gene data show CDR1 as GTSNPN and CDR2 as SVGIG (reference sequence). CDR3 bases: TGTGCCTGGAGCCCCGGACAGAATTCGCTCTACAATGAGCAGTTCTTC. Amino acid sequence: CAWSPGQNSLYNEQFF.

This clonotype was observed at least ten times. This chain uses TRBV7-2 with TRBJ2-3; no reliable D call. The CDR3 length is 14 residues. The ends were cut back, 2 bases at V and 0 bases at J, with 6 bases in the middle. Germline loops: CDR1 SGHTA, CDR2 FQGNSA. In DNA form, the CDR3 reads TGTGCCAGCAGCTTACAGAGGAGCACAGATACGCAGTATTTT. It specifies CASSLQRSTDTQYF.

The genes are TRBV7-8 and TRBJ2-5, with TRBD2 matching 7 bases. V trimming: 7 bases; J trimming: 2 bases; junction bases outside the gene matches: 10. This CDR3 spans 15 amino acids. Germline V gene data show CDR1 as SGHVS and CDR2 as FQNEAQ. The DNA for the CDR3 is TGTGCCAGCACCTCTTCCGGGGGGACTCAAGAGACCCAGTACTTC. It encodes CASTSSGGTQETQYF.

In this sample, this clonotype turned up once. Its ends do not fully match the called genes, so a read error is possible. The V call is TRBV11-3, the J call TRBJ2-5; D uncertain. The CDR3 contains 14 residues. Germline V gives CDR1 SGHNT, CDR2 YENEEA. The chain's CDR3 is CARSLGPLGETQYF. As DNA, the CDR3 is TGTGCCCGCAGCTTAGGGCCCCTAGGGGAGACCCAGTACTTC.

The chain joins TRBV12-5 to TRBJ2-3, with D perhaps matching TRBD1 (7 bases). The CDR3 is 15 amino acids. V was shortened by 4 bases and J by 4 bases, with 15 bases between the two germline ends. CDR1 and CDR2 from the germline V gene are LGHNT and FRNRAP. The CDR3 is CASGSRLGGADTQYF. CDR3 in DNA: TGTGCTAGTGGTTCCAGACTAGGGGGCGCAGATACGCAGTATTTT.

This clonotype came up many times. The V and J genes are TRBV7-9 and TRBJ1-4, with no clear D. The length of the CDR3 is 12 residues. Germline V gives CDR1 SEHNR, CDR2 FQNEAQ (reference sequence). The V end was cut by 0 bases, the J end by 7 bases, with 3 bases between. CDR3 nucleotide sequence: TGTGCCAGCAGCTTAGCCTCTGAAAAACTGTTTTTT. It translates to CASSLASEKLFF. Drawing the rest from reference TRBV7-9 and TRBJ1-4, the complete variable domain is DTGVSQNPRHKITKRGQNVTFRCDPISEHNRLYWYRQTLGQGPEFLTYFQNEAQLEKSRLLSDRFSAERPKGSFSTLEIQRTEQGDSAMYLCASSLASEKLFFGSGTQLSVL.

This clonotype was counted between two and nine times. DNA of the CDR3: TGTGCCAGCAGCCGGGGGGACCCGAACACCGGGGAGCTGTTTTTT. It codes for CASSRGDPNTGELFF. The V and J genes are TRBV6-6 and TRBJ2-2; 7 bases line up with TRBD2. The V segment lost 6 bases and the J segment 0 bases; nucleotides outside the gene matches: 4. The CDR3 totals 15 residues. Germline V lookup: CDR1 MNHNY, CDR2 SVGAGI (reference sequence).

The chain uses TRBV19 and TRBJ2-1, with 10 bases matching TRBD2. V shed 3 bases, J shed 5 bases, and the junction held 1 base outside the gene matches. CDR1 and CDR2 from the germline V gene are LNHDA and SQIVND (reference sequence). The CDR3 spans 14 residues. Here the CDR3 DNA reads TGTGCCAGTAGTATGGGACTAGCGAACAATGAGCAGTTCTTC. Protein: CASSMGLANNEQFF.

This clonotype was detected only once. The gene calls are TRBV6-2 or TRBV6-3 and TRBJ2-5; TRBD2 matches at 15 bases. Looked up from germline, CDR1 is MNHEY and CDR2 is SVGEGT. V shed 5 bases, J shed 13 bases, and the junction held 5 bases outside the gene matches. This CDR3 contains 13 residues. The CDR3 region is CASSQRTSGGVYF. For the CDR3, the DNA is TGTGCCAGCAGTCAGCGGACTAGCGGGGGGGTGTACTTC.

This clonotype was observed a handful of times. This chain uses TRBV7-2 with TRBJ1-6, with a tentative D call TRBD1 (5 bases). Trimming removed 5 bases from V and 4 bases from J, with 15 bases in between. Germline V gene sequence: CDR1 SGHTA, CDR2 FQGNSA. The CDR3 length is 16 residues. CDR3 protein: CASSLEPGPYNSPLHF. CDR3 in DNA: TGTGCCAGCAGCCTCGAACCGGGACCTTATAATTCACCCCTCCACTTT.

The chain carries TRBV19 and TRBJ1-2; no firm D call. The CDR3 covers 15 residues. Between the trimmed V and J ends, which lost 1 base and 0 bases, there was a span of 9 bases. Germline V lookup: CDR1 LNHDA, CDR2 SQIVND (reference sequence). The CDR3: CASSIGQLANYGYTF. The CDR3 coding sequence is TGTGCCAGTAGTATAGGCCAGTTGGCTAACTATGGCTACACCTTC.